This record covers a single T cell receptor beta chain. There are 11 residues in the CDR3. Germline lookup yields CDR1 SGHDT and CDR2 YYEEEE. V lost 4 bases to trimming and J lost 3 bases, with 5 bases between them. The source of the sample is a study of blood T cell repertoires in COVID-19. Here immunoSEQ multiplex PCR was the method, and the copy in TCRdb shows in-frame clones only, minus some. The data contain around 83,000 clones, roughly 89% of them singletons. The chain recombines TRBV5-6 with TRBJ2-7; possible D gene TRBD2, 5 bases. This receptor was taken from a man in his fifties or sixties with active or convalescent COVID-19. Specimen: peripheral blood. As DNA, the CDR3 is TGTGCCAGCAGCCGGGGCTACGAGCAGTACTTC. Its translation is CASSRGYEQYF.